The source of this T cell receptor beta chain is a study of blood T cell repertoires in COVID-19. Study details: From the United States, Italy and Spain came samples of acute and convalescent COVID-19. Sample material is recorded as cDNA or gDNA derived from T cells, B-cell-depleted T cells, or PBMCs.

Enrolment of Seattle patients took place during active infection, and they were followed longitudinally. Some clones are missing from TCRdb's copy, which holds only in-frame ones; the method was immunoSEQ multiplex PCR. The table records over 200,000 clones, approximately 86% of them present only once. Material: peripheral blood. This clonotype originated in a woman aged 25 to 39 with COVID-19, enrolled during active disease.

The CDR3 nucleotides are TGTGCCAGTAGTGATTCCGGGACAGCAAAAGGAAACACCATATATTTT. Amino acids: CASSDSGTAKGNTIYF. The chain employs TRBV19 and TRBJ1-3; TRBD1 matches 7 bases. After removal of 5 bases from V and 4 bases from J, the junction contained 11 bases not matched to a gene. The CDR3 has 16 residues. Germline CDR1 LNHDA, CDR2 SQIVND (reference sequence).